A single sample gave rise to the 16 T cell receptor beta chains below, sequenced in a study of identical twins (dated by TCRdb to the mid-2010s). Library prep was done by 5' RACE. The run used an Illumina HiSeq 2000. TCRdb trimmed the raw reads at Q25, called clones with MiXCR and kept productive beta chains. CDR3 protein duplicates are merged, each entry listing the most common genes and DNA. This sample gives about 330,000 distinct CDR3 sequences in total; 10% to 15% of them show up just once. The top ten clones comprise around 7.8% of the sample. The same sample was also studied in work on yellow fever vaccine responses in identical twins.

Sequenced material: CD8+ T cells sorted from blood. These receptor sequences come from a woman aged 18 to 35 in good health.

V is TRBV27 and J is TRBJ2-7, with D possibly called TRBD1 or TRBD2 (5 bases each). CDR1 is MNHEY, CDR2 SMNVEV, per germline (reference sequence). CDR3 length: 15 residues. V lost 5 bases, J lost 2 bases, and 16 bases lay in between. CDR3 protein: CASSLGSRGAYEQYF. The CDR3 DNA reads TGTGCCAGCAGTCTAGGGTCCAGAGGGGCCTACGAGCAGTACTTC.

This clonotype has only a few counts. The rearrangement joins TRBV11-2 to TRBJ2-1, with TRBD2 matching 15 bases. V lost 0 bases and J lost 0; bases outside the gene matches: 12. CDR1 and CDR2 (germline): SGHAT, FQNNGV. There are 22 residues in the CDR3. The CDR3 bases are TGTGCCAGCAGCTTAGAGGATAGCGGGACTAGCGGGAGGTCGAGCTCCTACAATGAGCAGTTCTTC. Its protein is CASSLEDSGTSGRSSSYNEQFF.

The chain couples TRBV12-3 or TRBV12-4 to TRBJ2-6; 8 bases agree with TRBD1. There are 18 residues in the CDR3. The V gene end was trimmed by 5 bases and the J gene end by 1 base; junction bases not matched to a gene: 10. DNA of the CDR3: TGTGCCAGCAGTACCGGGACAGGAGCGTTATCTGGGGCCAACGTCCTGACTTTC. The encoded protein is CASSTGTGALSGANVLTF.

This clonotype has a handful of counts. This chain connects TRBV3-1 to TRBJ1-4; 8 nucleotides align to TRBD1. V dropped 6 bases and J dropped 7; count of bases not matched to a gene: 7. Germline-derived CDR1 and CDR2 are LGHDT and YNNKEL (reference sequence). This CDR3 spans 14 amino acids. CDR3 in DNA: TGTGCCAGCAGTGCCGGGACAGGATCTGAAAAACTGTTTTTT. This translates into CASSAGTGSEKLFF.

V and J are TRBV2 and TRBJ2-2; possibly TRBD1 for D (6 bases). V lost 4 bases and J lost 4, with 10 bases in between. Germline loops: CDR1 SNHLY, CDR2 FYNNEI. The CDR3 extends over 14 amino acids. This chain's CDR3 is CASSAGAPTGELFF. CDR3 sequence (DNA): TGTGCCAGCAGTGCAGGGGCGCCCACCGGGGAGCTGTTTTTT.

This clonotype was detected ten times or more. This chain joins TRBV29-1 and TRBJ2-7; 7 bases line up with TRBD2. The J segment lost 5 bases and the V segment lost 4 bases, leaving 17 bases of the junction unmatched. The length of the CDR3 is 16 residues. CDR1 is SQVTM and CDR2 is ANQGSEA in the germline V gene. The CDR3 region has the DNA TGCAGCGTTGTTCTACCGATCACCGCGGGAGCAAACGAGCAGTACTTC. Residues: CSVVLPITAGANEQYF.

J is TRBJ2-4 and V is TRBV11-2; weak D call: TRBD1 (6 bases). This CDR3 is 15 amino acids long. Trimming left V 5 bases short and J 5 bases short, with 16 bases between. CDR1 SGHAT and CDR2 FQNNGV come from the germline V gene. The CDR3 reads CASSRQDLSENIQYF. CDR3 nucleotides: TGTGCCAGCAGCAGACAGGACCTCTCGGAAAACATTCAGTACTTC.

This clonotype occurred a few times. The CDR3 DNA follows: TGTGCCAGCAGCTTAGCGGGTCTAGCGGAGAGGAATGAGCAGTTCTTC. Its translation is CASSLAGLAERNEQFF. The chain uses TRBV7-9 and TRBJ2-1; 7 positions match TRBD2. Germline values: CDR1 SEHNR, CDR2 FQNEAQ (reference sequence). V lost 0 bases, J lost 7 bases, and 9 bases stayed unmatched. This CDR3 has 16 residues.

The chain has TRBV24-1 and TRBJ2-2; a possible D gene is TRBD2 (6 bases). CDR3 length: 15 residues. CDR1 and CDR2 from the germline V gene are KGHDR and SFDVKD. Trimming removed 5 bases from V and 7 bases from J, with 16 bases in between. CDR3 region: CATSAAGGRGGELFF. As DNA, the CDR3 is TGTGCCACCAGTGCTGCTGGAGGGCGAGGCGGGGAGCTGTTTTTT.

The V gene is TRBV5-6, the J gene TRBJ2-1; 8 bases are a match to TRBD2. The V gene's germline CDR1 is SGHDT and CDR2 YYEEEE. The CDR3 consists of 17 residues. The J segment lost 1 base and the V segment lost 6 bases, leaving 12 bases of the junction unmatched. CDR3 coding DNA: TGTGCCAGCACCCGCACTAGCGGAGTTGGATCCTACAATGAGCAGTTCTTC. Translating it yields CASTRTSGVGSYNEQFF.

This clonotype was counted only a few times. The chain employs TRBV5-5 and TRBJ1-1, with D maybe TRBD1 (6 bases). The germline V gene has CDR1 SGHKS and CDR2 YYEKEE (reference sequence). The CDR3 loop spans 15 amino acids. Trimming stripped 0 bases from V and 4 bases from J, with 13 bases between. CDR3 sequence (DNA): TGTGCCAGCAGCTTGGACTACAGGGTCGGCACTGAAGCTTTCTTT. It translates to CASSLDYRVGTEAFF.

This clonotype has only a few counts. This rearrangement joins TRBV5-1 to TRBJ2-3; 8 nucleotides line up with TRBD2. This CDR3 spans 17 amino acids. V lost 0 bases to trimming and J lost 1 base; unmatched junction nucleotides: 7. From germline, CDR1 is SGHRS and CDR2 YFSETQ. The CDR3: CASSLALAGGRTDTQYF. CDR3 in DNA: TGCGCCAGCAGCTTGGCCCTCGCGGGGGGACGCACAGATACGCAGTATTTT.

This clonotype turned up a few times. This sequence joins TRBV12-3 or TRBV12-4 and TRBJ1-5; D unclear. V was cut by 4 bases and J by 4 bases, with 11 bases left in between. This CDR3 region has 14 residues. The CDR3 is CASSSVRGNQPQHF. CDR3 sequence (DNA): TGTGCCAGCAGTTCCGTTCGGGGTAATCAGCCCCAGCATTTT.

The rearrangement uses TRBV28 and TRBJ2-1, with a weak D call TRBD2 (5 bases). V was cut by 5 bases and J by 7 bases, with 12 bases left in between. CDR3 length equals 13 residues. Germline V CDR1 and CDR2: MDHEN, SYDVKM. CDR3 nucleotide sequence: TGTGCCAGCAGTCCAAACCGGAGGAATGAGCAGTTCTTC. It translates to CASSPNRRNEQFF.

V gene TRBV15 combines with J gene TRBJ2-5; no definite D call. V gave up 5 bases and J gave up 2 bases, with 12 bases separating them. Looked up from germline, CDR1 is LNHNV and CDR2 is YYDKDF (reference sequence). The CDR3 spans 14 residues. The CDR3 bases are TGTGCCACCAGCGGCCGAGGAACTCAAGAGACCCAGTACTTC. Protein sequence: CATSGRGTQETQYF.

The chain recombines TRBV12-3 or TRBV12-4 with TRBJ2-1, with D tentatively TRBD2 (6 bases). The CDR3 is 16 residues long. The V and J ends lost 2 bases and 0 bases respectively, with 11 bases between them. The CDR3 bases are TGTGCCAGCAGTTTATTGCGGGGTCCCTCCTACAATGAGCAGTTCTTC. Translation: CASSLLRGPSYNEQFF.